This section outlines one T cell receptor beta chain sequence together with its context. The antigen is undetermined. This record comes from a study of cytomegalovirus exposure and HLA in healthy donors. Study-wide points: Analysis performed later showed TCR beta chains linked to HLA being more clonally expanded than equally common others.

This CDR3 spans 14 amino acids. V lost 7 bases, J lost 0 bases, and 7 bases stayed unmatched. Germline lookup yields CDR1 GTSNPN and CDR2 SVGIG (reference sequence). This PCR relied on a set of 60 Vbeta primers and 13 Jbeta primers. Sequencing was performed with immunoSEQ multiplex PCR; in TCRdb, only in-frame clones are kept and a portion is missing. The sample includes 50,000 to 70,000 clones. V and J are TRBV30 and TRBJ2-3; 7 bases align to TRBD1. The sequence derives from a man aged 50 to 60 in good health and CMV-seropositive. The sequencing sample was made of PBMCs. This CDR3 reads CASTGTASTDTQYF. The CDR3 DNA reads TGTGCCTCCACCGGGACAGCGAGCACAGATACGCAGTATTTT.